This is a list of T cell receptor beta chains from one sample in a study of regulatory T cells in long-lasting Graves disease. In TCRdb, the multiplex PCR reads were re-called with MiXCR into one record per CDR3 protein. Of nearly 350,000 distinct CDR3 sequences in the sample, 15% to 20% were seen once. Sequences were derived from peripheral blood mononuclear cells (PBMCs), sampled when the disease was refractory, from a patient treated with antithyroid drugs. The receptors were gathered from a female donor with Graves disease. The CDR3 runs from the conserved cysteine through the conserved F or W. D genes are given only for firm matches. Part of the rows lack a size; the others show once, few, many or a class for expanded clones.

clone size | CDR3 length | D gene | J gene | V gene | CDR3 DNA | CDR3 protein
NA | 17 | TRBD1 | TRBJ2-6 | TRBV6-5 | TGTGCCAGCAGTTGGGACAGGGGGATCTCTGGGGCCAACGTCCTGACTTTC | CASSWDRGISGANVLTF
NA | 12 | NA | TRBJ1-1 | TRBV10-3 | TGTGCCATCAGTGCGACAGAGGGTGAAGCTTTCTTT | CAISATEGEAFF
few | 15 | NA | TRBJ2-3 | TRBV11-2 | TGTGCCAGCAGCTTAGATCGGACCGGAACAGATACGCAGTATTTT | CASSLDRTGTDTQYF
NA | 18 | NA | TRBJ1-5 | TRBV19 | TGTGCCAGTAGTAGCCTTGGGACCTCGAGGGACGGCAATCAGCCCCAGCATTTT | CASSSLGTSRDGNQPQHF
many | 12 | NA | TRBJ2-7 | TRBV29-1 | TGCAGCGTCCGGGACTCCACCTACGAGCAGTACTTC | CSVRDSTYEQYF
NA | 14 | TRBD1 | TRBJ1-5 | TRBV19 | TGTGCCAGTGAGCAGGGGGACGGCGCTCAGCCCCAGCATTTT | CASEQGDGAQPQHF
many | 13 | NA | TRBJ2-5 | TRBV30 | TGTGCCTGGAGTGTCCGCGGGGGCCAGACCCAGTACTTC | CAWSVRGGQTQYF
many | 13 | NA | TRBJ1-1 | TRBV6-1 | TGTGCCAGCAGTGAAGTGGGTATAGCTGAAGCTTTCTTT | CASSEVGIAEAFF
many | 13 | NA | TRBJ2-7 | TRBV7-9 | TGTGCCAGCAGCTTGTACAGCTCCTACGAGCAGTACTTC | CASSLYSSYEQYF
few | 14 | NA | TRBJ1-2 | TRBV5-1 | TGCGCCAGCAGCTTGGCAGGGGTTCGGGAAGGCTACACCTTC | CASSLAGVREGYTF
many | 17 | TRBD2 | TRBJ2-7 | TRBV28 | TGTGCCAGCAGCTCCACCGGGACTAGCGCGGGACTCTACGAGCAGTACTTC | CASSSTGTSAGLYEQYF
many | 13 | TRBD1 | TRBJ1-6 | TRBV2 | TGTGCCAGCTCCCAGGGGGCCAATTCACCCCTCCACTTT | CASSQGANSPLHF
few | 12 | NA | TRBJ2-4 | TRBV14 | TGTGCCAGCAGCCAAGATCGGAACATTCAGTACTTC | CASSQDRNIQYF
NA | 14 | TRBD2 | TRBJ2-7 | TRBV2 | TGTGCCACCTCTCTGACTAGCGGGAGGCTCGAGCAGTACTTC | CATSLTSGRLEQYF
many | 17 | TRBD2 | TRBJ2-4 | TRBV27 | TGTGCCAGCAGTTTATCGGGACTAGCGGGAGGGGAAAACATTCAGTACTTC | CASSLSGLAGGENIQYF
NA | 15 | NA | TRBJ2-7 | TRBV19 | TGTGCCAGTAGTATGGGAGCGGCCAACTCCTACGAGCAGTACTTC | CASSMGAANSYEQYF
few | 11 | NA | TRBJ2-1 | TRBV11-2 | TGTGCCAGCGGGTCCTACAATGAGCAGTTCTTC | CASGSYNEQFF
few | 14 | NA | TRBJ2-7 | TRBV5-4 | TGTGCCAGCAGCGGGGACTCCCTCTCCTACGAGCAGTACTTC | CASSGDSLSYEQYF
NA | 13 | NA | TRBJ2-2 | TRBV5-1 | TGCGCCAGCACGGAGACAGGGCGGGAGGAGCTGTTTTTT | CASTETGREELFF
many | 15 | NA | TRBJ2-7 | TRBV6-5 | TGTGCCAGCAGTTACTCGGCACAGGGAGTCTACGAGCAGTACTTC | CASSYSAQGVYEQYF
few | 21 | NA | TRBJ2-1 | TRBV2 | TGTGCCAGCAGTGAAGGGGCCCAGGGGTGGAGCGGGAACCCTCTCTACAATGAGCAGTTCTTC | CASSEGAQGWSGNPLYNEQFF
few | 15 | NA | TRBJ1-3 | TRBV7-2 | TGTGCCAGCAGCTTCGGGGGAGGCGGTGGAAACACCATATATTTT | CASSFGGGGGNTIYF
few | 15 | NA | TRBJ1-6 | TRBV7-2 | TGTGCCAGCAGCCTCAGGGTTGGCAATAATTCACCCCTCCACTTT | CASSLRVGNNSPLHF
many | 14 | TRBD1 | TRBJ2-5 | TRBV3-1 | TGTGCCAGCAGCCGAAGGGGGCCCAGGGAGACCCAGTACTTC | CASSRRGPRETQYF
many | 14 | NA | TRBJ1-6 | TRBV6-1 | TGTGCCAGCAGATTACGGGGCCCTAATTCACCCCTCCACTTT | CASRLRGPNSPLHF
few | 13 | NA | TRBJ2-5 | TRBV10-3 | TGTGCCATCAGGTTGGAGATAGGAGAGACCCAGTACTTC | CAIRLEIGETQYF
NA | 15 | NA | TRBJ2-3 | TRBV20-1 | TGCAGTGCTAGAGATGGGACTGGAGGGGCAAATACGCAGTATTTT | CSARDGTGGANTQYF
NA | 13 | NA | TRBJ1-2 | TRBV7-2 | TGTGCCAGCAACTCCTTTCGGGGTCCGGGCTACACCTTC | CASNSFRGPGYTF
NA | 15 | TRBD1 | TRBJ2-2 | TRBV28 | TGTGCCAGCACCCTGGGGACAGTGAACACCGGGGAGCTGTTTTTT | CASTLGTVNTGELFF
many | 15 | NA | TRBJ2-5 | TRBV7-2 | TGTGCCAGCAGCCCTAATCTAGGGATCCAAGAGACCCAGTACTTC | CASSPNLGIQETQYF
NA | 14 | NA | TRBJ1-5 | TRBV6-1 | TGTGCCAGCACCAAGGACAGTTTGAGACAGCCCCAGCATTTT | CASTKDSLRQPQHF
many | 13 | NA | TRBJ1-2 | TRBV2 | TGTGCCAGCAGTTTGGGGACACGCTATGGCTACACCTTC | CASSLGTRYGYTF
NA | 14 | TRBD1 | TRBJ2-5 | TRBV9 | TGTGCCAGCAGCGTAAACAGGGGGCAAGAGACCCAGTACTTC | CASSVNRGQETQYF
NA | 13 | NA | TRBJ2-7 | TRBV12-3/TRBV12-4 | TGTGCCAGCAGCCACCCTAGCTCTTACGAGCAGTACTTC | CASSHPSSYEQYF
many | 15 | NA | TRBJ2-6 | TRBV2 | TGTGCCAGCGAGGACGAAACCTCTGGGGCCAACGTCCTGACTTTC | CASEDETSGANVLTF
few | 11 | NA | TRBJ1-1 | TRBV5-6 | TGTGCCAGCAGCGCGGGATTTGGGGCTTTCTTT | CASSAGFGAFF
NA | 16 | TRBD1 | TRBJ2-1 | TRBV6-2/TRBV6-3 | TGTGCCAGCAGTGAAGCACAGGGGGTTCATAACAATGAGCAGTTCTTC | CASSEAQGVHNNEQFF
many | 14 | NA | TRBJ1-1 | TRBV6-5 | TGTGCCAGCAGTTACTCGCCTGGGGTGACTGAAGCTTTCTTT | CASSYSPGVTEAFF
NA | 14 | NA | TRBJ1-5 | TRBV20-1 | TGCAGTGCTGTTACAGGGTTGGGAAATCAGCCCCAGCATTTT | CSAVTGLGNQPQHF
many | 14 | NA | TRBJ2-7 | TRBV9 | TGTGCCAGCAGCGTAGCCCCAGGGTTGAACGAGCAGTACTTC | CASSVAPGLNEQYF
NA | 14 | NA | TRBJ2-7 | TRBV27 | TGTGCCAGCAGTAACCCCGGGCAGCACTACGGGCAGTACTTC | CASSNPGQHYGQYF
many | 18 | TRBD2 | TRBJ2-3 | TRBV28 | TGTGCCAGCAGTTCGACGCCGAGACTAGCGCTTAGCACAGATACGCAGTATTTT | CASSSTPRLALSTDTQYF
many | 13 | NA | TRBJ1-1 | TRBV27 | TGTGCCAGCAAATGGAGGGTGAACACTGAAGCTTTCTTT | CASKWRVNTEAFF
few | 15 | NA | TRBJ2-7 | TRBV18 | TGTGCCAGCTCACCACGGTCAACCCGCTCCTACGAGCAGTACTTC | CASSPRSTRSYEQYF
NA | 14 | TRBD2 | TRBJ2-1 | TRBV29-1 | TGCAGCGTTGCGGGACTAGCGGTCTACAATGGGCAGTTCTTC | CSVAGLAVYNGQFF